This entry lists 29 T cell receptor beta chains sequenced from one sample in a study of shared clonotypes between healthy human individuals. Naive CD8 cells comprised CD45RO-negative, CCR7-positively selected cells, excluding terminally differentiated effector memory CD45RA+ cells. Data came from immunoSEQ multiplex PCR; TCRdb stores just in-frame clones and leaves some out. The sample consists of around 2,100,000 clones, about 95% of them appearing once. The sample consisted of naive CD8+ T cells sorted from blood. Every receptor here comes from a man between 18 and 29 years old in good health.

The rearrangement links TRBV28 to TRBJ1-2; no clear D. This CDR3 spans 12 amino acids. Germline values: CDR1 MDHEN, CDR2 SYDVKM. Trimming shortened V by 6 bases and J by 8 bases, and 13 bases separated the two germline ends. As DNA, the CDR3 is TGTGCCAGCAGAGGTCCATCGGGAGGCTACACCTTC. Translated: CASRGPSGGYTF.

The chain's CDR3 is CASRGLVGINYGYTF. Written as DNA, the CDR3 is TGTGCCAGCAGGGGACTTGTCGGGATTAACTATGGCTACACCTTC. The rearrangement joins TRBV13 to TRBJ1-2; perhaps TRBD1 as D (5 bases). The CDR3 runs to 15 residues. The V gene lost 6 bases and the J gene lost 1 base, with 15 bases spanning the gap. Germline loops: CDR1 PRHDT, CDR2 FYEKMQ (reference sequence).

The rearrangement joins TRBV19 to TRBJ1-2; no clear D. Looked up from germline, CDR1 is LNHDA and CDR2 is SQIVND (reference sequence). The CDR3 has 16 amino acids. The V gene lost 3 bases and the J gene lost 0 bases, with 14 bases spanning the gap. CDR3 nucleotides: TGTGCCAGTAGTATGGAGGAAGGAAGGGCTAACTATGGCTACACCTTC. Encoded protein: CASSMEEGRANYGYTF.

This rearrangement joins TRBV6-1 to TRBJ2-7; 15 bases line up with TRBD2. This CDR3 is built from 15 residues. CDR1 is MNHNS, CDR2 SASEGT, per germline. The junction had 7 bases not matched to a gene; V was cut back by 6 bases and J by 7 bases. As DNA, the CDR3 is TGTGCCAGCAGCCTGGGACTAGCGGGAGGAAGGGAGCAGTACTTC. Translating gives CASSLGLAGGREQYF.

As to this clone: The sample has other DNA sequences that encode this CDR3 too. The chain is built from TRBV11-2 and TRBJ2-3, with TRBD2 matching over 8 bases. J lost 2 bases, V lost 1 base, and 2 bases had no gene match. CDR1 is SGHAT and CDR2 is FQNNGV in the germline V gene. There are 15 residues in the CDR3. CDR3 sequence: CASSLGAGDTDTQYF. The CDR3 bases are TGTGCCAGCAGCTTAGGAGCGGGGGACACAGATACGCAGTATTTT.

This chain uses TRBV13 with TRBJ1-1; D remains ambiguous. This CDR3 contains 15 residues. Germline CDR1 PRHDT, CDR2 FYEKMQ (reference sequence). V gave up 5 bases and J gave up 3 bases, with 16 bases separating them. CDR3 loop: CASSARLTGDTEAFF. The CDR3, as DNA: TGTGCCAGCAGCGCCCGTTTGACCGGGGACACTGAAGCTTTCTTT.

V is TRBV27 and J is TRBJ2-7; 7 positions agree with TRBD1. Germline V gene data show CDR1 as MNHEY and CDR2 as SMNVEV (reference sequence). The CDR3 spans 13 residues. The J segment lost 7 bases and the V segment lost 10 bases, leaving 13 bases of the junction unmatched. CDR3 loop: CATSLLTGAEQYF. In nucleotides, the CDR3 is TGTGCCACATCCTTACTAACAGGGGCGGAGCAGTACTTC.

The gene calls are TRBV10-3 and TRBJ2-3; D possibly matches TRBD1 or TRBD2 (5 bases each). The V end was cut by 9 bases, the J end by 3 bases, with 16 bases between. This CDR3 region has 14 residues. Per germline, CDR1 ENHRY and CDR2 SYGVKD. The chain's CDR3 is CAIFSGQTTDTQYF. CDR3 DNA sequence: TGTGCCATTTTCTCGGGGCAGACGACAGATACGCAGTATTTT.

The sample holds one count of this clone. This chain joins TRBV5-5 and TRBJ2-1; D not certain. Deletions cut 0 bases from V and 10 bases from J, with 8 bases between. Per the germline V gene, CDR1 is SGHKS and CDR2 is YYEKEE (reference sequence). The CDR3 has 12 amino acids. CDR3: CASSLEQTEQFF. The CDR3 bases are TGTGCCAGCAGCTTGGAGCAGACAGAGCAGTTCTTC.

The rearrangement links TRBV6-5 to TRBJ2-1; D is possibly TRBD2 (5 bases). Germline loops: CDR1 MNHEY, CDR2 SVGAGI. Trimming pared 7 bases from V and 0 bases from J, leaving 13 bases between. The CDR3 loop spans 15 amino acids. CDR3 residues: CASTEDSSSYNEQFF. The CDR3 nucleotides are TGTGCCAGCACCGAGGACTCCAGCTCCTACAATGAGCAGTTCTTC.

This chain joins TRBV19 and TRBJ2-3; D is unclear. V gave up 5 bases and J gave up 0 bases, with 15 bases separating them. The CDR3 is 16 residues long. Germline V gene data show CDR1 as LNHDA and CDR2 as SQIVND (reference sequence). The CDR3 reads CASSADWGLSTDTQYF. The CDR3 region has the DNA TGTGCCAGTAGTGCCGACTGGGGTCTTAGCACAGATACGCAGTATTTT.

This rearrangement joins TRBV2 to TRBJ1-2, with D possibly being TRBD1 (6 bases). The CDR3 length is 12 residues. Germline V gene lookup returns CDR1 SNHLY and CDR2 FYNNEI. Trimming stripped 6 bases from V and 4 bases from J, with 9 bases between. Here the CDR3 DNA reads TGTGCCAGCAGCCAGGGGATCTATGGCTACACCTTC. Translation: CASSQGIYGYTF.

The chain joins TRBV5-1 to TRBJ2-1; 10 bases line up with TRBD2. The CDR3 covers 15 residues. CDR1 is SGHRS and CDR2 is YFSETQ in the germline V gene. V trimming: 4 bases; J trimming: 7 bases; junction bases outside the gene matches: 8. The CDR3, as DNA: TGCGCCAGCAGCCCAGGACTAGCGGCCTGGAATGAGCAGTTCTTC. It encodes CASSPGLAAWNEQFF.

The V call is TRBV30, the J call TRBJ2-2; D is ambiguous. Germline values: CDR1 GTSNPN, CDR2 SVGIG (reference sequence). This CDR3 spans 13 amino acids. V was clipped by 0 bases and J by 5 bases, with 7 bases between them. The CDR3 sequence: CAWSVLLTGELFF. DNA for the CDR3: TGTGCCTGGAGTGTTTTATTAACCGGGGAGCTGTTTTTT.

The CDR3 nucleotides are TGTGCCAGCAGAACTATCTCCGGGACAGGGTTCTCGGGGCCCAATGGCTACACCTTC. Its translation: CASRTISGTGFSGPNGYTF. This rearrangement joins TRBV27 to TRBJ1-2; 9 bases fit TRBD1. J was trimmed by 6 bases and V by 6 bases; bases with no gene match: 23. CDR1 MNHEY and CDR2 SMNVEV come from the germline V gene (reference sequence). This CDR3 is 19 amino acids long.

CDR3 DNA sequence: TGTGCCAGCAGTTTCTCCAGGGAAATCGGAAATGAGCAGTTCTTC. Protein product: CASSFSREIGNEQFF. The chain has TRBV28 and TRBJ2-1; possibly TRBD1 for D (5 bases). The CDR3 runs 15 residues. Per germline, CDR1 MDHEN and CDR2 SYDVKM. V lost 3 bases to trimming and J lost 7 bases, with 16 bases between them.

The count of this clone is one. This chain joins TRBV4-1 and TRBJ2-7; 14 bases are shared with TRBD2. The trim removed 4 bases at V and 2 bases at J, leaving 4 bases unmatched. Germline-derived CDR1 and CDR2 are MGHRA and YSYEKL. The CDR3 spans 16 residues. CDR3 region: CASSLRLAGGPYEQYF. In DNA, the CDR3 is TGCGCCAGCAGCCTCAGACTAGCGGGAGGGCCCTACGAGCAGTACTTC.

Turning to this clone: The same CDR3 arises from other DNA sequences in this sample as well. This chain connects TRBV6-5 to TRBJ2-6; TRBD1 is a possible D gene (6 bases). Germline V gene sequence: CDR1 MNHEY, CDR2 SVGAGI. This CDR3 is built from 15 residues. V was cut by 6 bases and J by 2 bases, with 11 bases left in between. CDR3 in DNA: TGTGCCAGCAGCTCCACAGGGACTGGGGCCAACGTCCTGACTTTC. Translating it yields CASSSTGTGANVLTF.

The chain links TRBV27 to TRBJ2-1; D is uncertain. The V end lost 6 bases, the J end lost 0 bases, and 15 bases lay between the germline ends. The CDR3 length is 16 residues. Germline assignment: CDR1 MNHEY and CDR2 SMNVEV (reference sequence). The CDR3 spells CASSSLGVLSYNEQFF. As DNA, the CDR3 is TGTGCCAGCAGCTCCCTTGGGGTACTCTCCTACAATGAGCAGTTCTTC.

Points on this clone: The identical CDR3 is also encoded by other nucleotide sequences in the sample. V is TRBV6-5 and J is TRBJ2-1; D call uncertain. V was cut by 0 bases and J by 2 bases, with 11 bases left in between. The germline V gene has CDR1 MNHEY and CDR2 SVGAGI. The CDR3 has 16 residues. The CDR3 region is CASSYSIGEAYNEQFF. The CDR3 DNA sequence: TGTGCCAGCAGTTACTCAATCGGCGAAGCCTACAATGAGCAGTTCTTC.

For the CDR3, the DNA is TGTGCCAGCAGCTTGGGATGGCAGGGGCTCACTGAAGCTTTCTTT. Its translation is CASSLGWQGLTEAFF. The chain has TRBV5-6 and TRBJ1-1, with D perhaps TRBD1 (6 bases). The CDR3 totals 15 residues. V was shortened by 0 bases and J by 4 bases, with 13 bases between the two germline ends. The V gene's germline CDR1 is SGHDT and CDR2 YYEEEE. The variable domain in full, with the rest retrieved from reference TRBV5-6 and TRBJ1-1, is DAGVTQSPTHLIKTRGQQVTLRCSPKSGHDTVSWYQQALGQGPQFIFQYYEEEERQRGNFPDRFSGHQFPNYSSELNVNALLLGDSALYLCASSLGWQGLTEAFFGQGTRLTVV.

The J gene is TRBJ2-6, the V gene TRBV29-1, with no clear D. V shed 5 bases and J shed 0 bases, with 11 bases lying between them. CDR1 is SQVTM and CDR2 is ANQGSEA in the germline V gene. CDR3 length: 15 amino acids. The CDR3 bases are TGCAGCGTTATGGGCACTAACTCTGGGGCCAACGTCCTGACTTTC. Translated: CSVMGTNSGANVLTF. Combining the CDR3 with reference TRBV29-1 and TRBJ2-6 gives the whole variable domain SAVISQKPSRDICQRGTSLTIQCQVDSQVTMMFWYRQQPGQSLTLIATANQGSEATYESGFVIDKFPISRPNLTFSTLTVSNMSPEDSSIYLCSVMGTNSGANVLTFGAGSRLTVL.

J is TRBJ1-1 and V is TRBV13; possibly TRBD1 for D (6 bases). From germline, CDR1 is PRHDT and CDR2 FYEKMQ (reference sequence). The ends were cut back, 4 bases at V and 7 bases at J, with 19 bases in the middle. This CDR3 is 15 amino acids long. The CDR3: CASSSSFFLTGEAFF. In DNA form, the CDR3 reads TGTGCCAGCAGCTCCAGCTTTTTTTTGACAGGTGAAGCTTTCTTT.

J is TRBJ2-1 and V is TRBV7-8, with D possibly matching TRBD1 (6 bases). This CDR3 has 17 amino acids. The V and J ends lost 5 bases and 1 base respectively, with 18 bases between them. CDR1 and CDR2 (germline): SGHVS, FQNEAQ. CDR3: CASSERPGTSSYNEQFF. The CDR3 DNA reads TGTGCCAGCAGCGAGAGGCCCGGGACAAGTTCCTACAATGAGCAGTTCTTC.

This chain connects TRBV5-1 to TRBJ2-5; 8 bases are a match to TRBD1. After removal of 4 bases from V and 3 bases from J, the junction contained 5 bases not matched to a gene. The CDR3 sequence is 14 residues long. CDR1 and CDR2 from the germline V gene are SGHRS and YFSETQ. The CDR3 bases are TGCGCCAGCAGCGAGGACAGGGAGGAAGAGACCCAGTACTTC. The encoded protein is CASSEDREEETQYF.

The chain carries TRBV27 and TRBJ2-7, with TRBD1 matching 7 bases. The V gene's germline CDR1 is MNHEY and CDR2 SMNVEV (reference sequence). This CDR3 region has 17 residues. The J segment lost 2 bases and the V segment lost 5 bases, leaving 15 bases of the junction unmatched. The CDR3 here is CASSPQPSRDRTYEQYF. DNA of the CDR3: TGTGCCAGCAGTCCACAACCCTCCCGGGACAGAACCTACGAGCAGTACTTC.

The chain recombines TRBV6-5 with TRBJ1-4; TRBD1 agrees at 9 bases. Looked up from germline, CDR1 is MNHEY and CDR2 is SVGAGI. This CDR3 contains 15 residues. Trimming cost V 6 bases and J 7 bases; bases outside gene matches: 9. The CDR3 sequence is CASSSLGTGSEKLFF. Written as DNA, the CDR3 is TGTGCCAGCAGCTCTCTTGGGACAGGGAGTGAAAAACTGTTTTTT.

The chain recombines TRBV29-1 with TRBJ1-1, with 8 bases that match TRBD1. The V gene end was trimmed by 6 bases and the J gene end by 1 base; junction bases not matched to a gene: 4. CDR3 length equals 13 residues. Per the germline V gene, CDR1 is SQVTM and CDR2 is ANQGSEA. CDR3 sequence: CSVQQGENTEAFF. The CDR3 bases are TGCAGCGTCCAACAGGGGGAGAACACTGAAGCTTTCTTT.

This chain joins TRBV7-9 and TRBJ2-7; no clear D. V was cut by 3 bases and J by 2 bases, with 8 bases left in between. Germline V gives CDR1 SEHNR, CDR2 FQNEAQ (reference sequence). The CDR3 length is 13 residues. In nucleotides, the CDR3 is TGTGCCAGCAGCTTTAATCCCACCTACGAGCAGTACTTC. Translating gives CASSFNPTYEQYF.